This T cell receptor beta chain was recovered during a study of T-cell reconstitution after alpha-beta-depleted transplantation in children. Unique molecular identifiers were incorporated into the prepared TCRbeta library. TCRdb re-analysed the PCR reads in MiXCR, keeping a single row per CDR3 protein. The sample lists just over 350,000 distinct CDR3 sequences, 13% occurring once. This clonotype has only a few counts. V was trimmed by 3 bases and J by 5 bases, leaving 10 bases between them. This CDR3 has 13 amino acids. Germline CDR1 MGHDK, CDR2 SYGVNS. The sample was PBMCs, taken from the stem cell graft. The chain couples TRBV25-1 to TRBJ1-2; D unresolved. This receptor was taken from a human donor who donated a stem cell graft to a child with Fanconi anemia. The CDR3 sequence: CASSEAGQYGYTF. In DNA, the CDR3 is TGTGCCAGCAGTGAGGCTGGGCAGTATGGCTACACCTTC.